Below are 13 T cell receptor beta chains sequenced from a single sample in a study of blood T cell repertoires in COVID-19. Some clones are missing from TCRdb's copy, which holds only in-frame ones; the method was immunoSEQ multiplex PCR. Of fewer than 350,000 clones listed, roughly 90% are singletons. Sequences were obtained from peripheral blood. Receptors were obtained from a man aged 25-45 years with COVID-19, enrolled during active disease.

Comment on this clone: At the DNA level, this CDR3 is encoded by other sequences in the same sample as well. The V gene is TRBV7-2, the J gene TRBJ1-2; D perhaps matches TRBD1 (6 bases). V was clipped by 3 bases and J by 5 bases, with 10 bases between them. CDR3 length: 13 residues. Looked up from germline, CDR1 is SGHTA and CDR2 is FQGNSA. Here the CDR3 reads CASSLGRGYGYTF. The CDR3, as DNA: TGTGCCAGCAGCTTGGGGAGGGGGTATGGCTACACCTTC.

The CDR3 reads CASSAQAEFSYNEQFF. The CDR3 DNA is TGTGCCAGCAGTGCACAAGCGGAATTTTCCTACAATGAGCAGTTCTTC. This chain links TRBV28 with TRBJ2-1; D may be TRBD2 (5 bases). The germline V gene has CDR1 MDHEN and CDR2 SYDVKM. This CDR3 has 16 residues. V lost 5 bases and J 1 base, leaving 15 bases between the germline ends.

This clone was observed a single time. This chain connects TRBV7-3 to TRBJ1-4, with 7 bases identical to TRBD1. Germline V gene sequence: CDR1 SGHTA, CDR2 FQGTGA. This CDR3 has 15 amino acids. V shed 5 bases and J 5 bases; nucleotides not matched to a gene: 8. In DNA, the CDR3 is TGTGCCAGCAGCACCGGGACAGCGTTAAATGAAAAACTGTTTTTT. Encoded protein: CASSTGTALNEKLFF.

CDR3 DNA sequence: TGTGCCACCAGCAGAGATTTGGGGGGGCGCACCGGGGAGCTGTTTTTT. It yields the protein CATSRDLGGRTGELFF. V usage is TRBV15 and J usage is TRBJ2-2; tentative D call: TRBD2 (7 bases). The CDR3 is 16 residues long. Trimming took off 0 bases at V and 4 bases at J, with 12 bases between the two ends. Looked up from germline, CDR1 is LNHNV and CDR2 is YYDKDF (reference sequence).

The gene calls are TRBV4-1 and TRBJ1-5; weak D call: TRBD1 (6 bases). The CDR3 contains 16 residues. Trimming took off 0 bases at V and 5 bases at J, with 14 bases between the two ends. Germline CDR1 and CDR2: MGHRA and YSYEKL. As DNA, the CDR3 is TGCGCCAGCAGCCAAGATCGGACAGCCTCTTATCAGCCCCAGCATTTT. This translates into CASSQDRTASYQPQHF.

This clone appeared once. The chain joins TRBV2 to TRBJ1-1, with 7 bases fitting TRBD1. J gave up 3 bases and V 7 bases, and 8 bases lay outside the gene matches. The V gene's germline CDR1 is SNHLY and CDR2 FYNNEI. The CDR3 covers 14 residues. The CDR3: CASTSSGGYTEAFF. The CDR3 nucleotides are TGTGCCAGCACCTCATCAGGGGGGTACACTGAAGCTTTCTTT.

In this sample, this clone turned up once. V gene TRBV10-3 combines with J gene TRBJ1-2, with D perhaps matching TRBD1 (6 bases). V was clipped by 9 bases and J by 4 bases, with 18 bases between them. Germline CDR1 and CDR2: ENHRY and SYGVKD. The length of the CDR3 is 14 residues. The CDR3 reads CAISYGGGSYGYTF. The CDR3 DNA reads as TGTGCCATTTCTTATGGGGGGGGCAGCTATGGCTACACCTTC.

This chain joins TRBV24-1 and TRBJ2-3, with TRBD1 as a possible D gene (5 bases). Deletions cut 4 bases from V and 4 bases from J, with 11 bases between. The CDR3 is 14 residues long. CDR1 and CDR2 from the germline V gene are KGHDR and SFDVKD. CDR3 in amino acids: CATSDRDRPDTQYF. CDR3 bases: TGTGCCACCAGTGACCGTGACAGACCAGATACGCAGTATTTT.

The chain couples TRBV7-2 to TRBJ2-3; possible D gene TRBD1, 5 bases. Germline values: CDR1 SGHTA, CDR2 FQGNSA. CDR3 size: 14 residues. V lost 6 bases to trimming and J lost 1 base, with 11 bases between them. Here the CDR3 reads CASSTRAGTDTQYF. DNA of the CDR3: TGTGCCAGCAGTACCAGGGCGGGCACAGATACGCAGTATTTT.

The J gene is TRBJ2-1, the V gene TRBV5-5; D ambiguous. Germline CDR1 SGHKS, CDR2 YYEKEE (reference sequence). This CDR3 is 12 amino acids long. V shed 2 bases and J shed 5 bases, with 5 bases lying between them. Here the CDR3 DNA reads TGTGCCAGCAGCTTCGGTGACAATGAGCAGTTCTTC. Encoded protein: CASSFGDNEQFF.

The genes are TRBV28 and TRBJ2-2, with 7 bases matching TRBD1. CDR3 length: 19 amino acids. The ends lost 2 bases at V and 2 bases at J; junction bases unmatched: 14. The germline CDR1 and CDR2 sequences are MDHEN and SYDVKM. The CDR3 here is CASSLLPQGELPNTGELFF. The CDR3 nucleotides read TGTGCCAGCAGTTTACTCCCTCAGGGGGAACTACCAAACACCGGGGAGCTGTTTTTT.

This clone appeared once. This chain joins TRBV6-1 and TRBJ2-3; 7 bases align to TRBD1. From germline, CDR1 is MNHNS and CDR2 SASEGT. The CDR3 has 14 amino acids. V shed 3 bases, J shed 6 bases, and the junction held 6 bases outside the gene matches. The CDR3 DNA sequence: TGTGCCAGCAGTGAGCCCCCACAGGGGGATACGCAGTATTTT. Its translation: CASSEPPQGDTQYF.

The chain is built from TRBV29-1 and TRBJ2-1; D gene unclear. Trimming left V 3 bases short and J 3 bases short, with 3 bases between. The CDR3 sequence is 11 residues long. Per germline, CDR1 SQVTM and CDR2 ANQGSEA. The CDR3 DNA follows: TGCAGCGTTGACAGCTACAATGAGCAGTTCTTC. Translated, it gives CSVDSYNEQFF.